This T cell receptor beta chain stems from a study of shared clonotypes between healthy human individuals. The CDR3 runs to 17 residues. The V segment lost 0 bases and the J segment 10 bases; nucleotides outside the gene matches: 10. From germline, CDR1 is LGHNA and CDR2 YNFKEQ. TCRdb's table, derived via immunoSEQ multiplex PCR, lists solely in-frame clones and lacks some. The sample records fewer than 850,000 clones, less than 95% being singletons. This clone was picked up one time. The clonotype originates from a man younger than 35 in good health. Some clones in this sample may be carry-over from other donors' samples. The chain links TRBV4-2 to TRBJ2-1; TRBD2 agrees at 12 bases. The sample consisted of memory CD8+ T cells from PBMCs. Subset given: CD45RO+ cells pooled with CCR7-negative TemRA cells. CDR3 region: CASSQDRASGRAGEQFF. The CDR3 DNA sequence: TGTGCCAGCAGCCAAGATCGGGCTAGCGGGAGGGCCGGGGAGCAGTTCTTC.